Presented here are 18 T cell receptor beta chains from one specimen sequenced in a study of blood T cell repertoires in COVID-19. Method: immunoSEQ multiplex PCR; TCRdb's copy keeps in-frame clones and lacks some. The sample consists of about 80,000 clones, about 80% of them appearing once. Sequencing was performed on peripheral blood. The receptors were gathered from a human donor in a cohort sampled during active COVID-19.

CDR3 coding DNA: TGTGCCAGCAGCTTAGGACAGGGGCTCGAGCAGTACTTC. Translated, it gives CASSLGQGLEQYF. This rearrangement joins TRBV7-9 to TRBJ2-7, with 8 bases fitting TRBD1. Germline V gives CDR1 SEHNR, CDR2 FQNEAQ (reference sequence). The V segment lost 1 base and the J segment 6 bases; nucleotides outside the gene matches: 2. This CDR3 is built from 13 residues.

The chain links TRBV2 to TRBJ1-1; TRBD1 aligns across 12 bases. Germline CDR1 and CDR2: SNHLY and FYNNEI. Trimming cost V 8 bases and J 6 bases; bases outside gene matches: 7. There are 14 residues in the CDR3. The CDR3 region has the DNA TGTGCCAGCGGGACAGGGGGCATGCGGGCTGAAGCTTTCTTT. It encodes CASGTGGMRAEAFF. The whole variable domain, filled in from reference TRBV2 and TRBJ1-1, reads EPEVTQTPSHQVTQMGQEVILRCVPISNHLYFYWYRQILGQKVEFLVSFYNNEISEKSEIFDDQFSVERPDGSNFTLKIRSTKLEDSAMYFCASGTGGMRAEAFFGQGTRLTVV.

The V gene is TRBV11-2, the J gene TRBJ2-7; D is undetermined. The CDR3 has 13 residues. V gave up 6 bases and J gave up 1 base, with 10 bases separating them. CDR1 SGHAT and CDR2 FQNNGV come from the germline V gene. The CDR3 loop reads CASSRLRSYEQYF. CDR3 nucleotide sequence: TGTGCCAGCAGTCGTCTTCGTTCCTACGAGCAGTACTTC. The variable domain in full, completed from reference TRBV11-2 and TRBJ2-7, reads EAGVAQSPRYKIIEKRQSVAFWCNPISGHATLYWYQQILGQGPKLLIQFQNNGVVDDSQLPKDRFSAERLKGVDSTLKIQPAKLEDSAVYLCASSRLRSYEQYFGPGTRLTVT.

This chain connects TRBV6-6 to TRBJ2-3; possibly TRBD1 for D (6 bases). The V end lost 6 bases, the J end lost 3 bases, and 10 bases lay between the germline ends. Germline CDR1 is MNHNY and CDR2 is SVGAGI (reference sequence). This CDR3 contains 13 residues. The CDR3 bases are TGTGCCAGCAGGGTTGGACAGACAGATACGCAGTATTTT. It specifies CASRVGQTDTQYF.

This sequence joins TRBV10-3 and TRBJ2-2; 7 positions agree with TRBD1. Germline V gives CDR1 ENHRY, CDR2 SYGVKD. The CDR3 has 15 amino acids. V trimming: 6 bases; J trimming: 1 base; junction bases outside the gene matches: 5. CDR3 in amino acids: CAISPRTGNTGELFF. DNA of the CDR3: TGTGCCATCAGCCCCAGGACAGGGAACACCGGGGAGCTGTTTTTT.

The chain uses TRBV7-9 and TRBJ1-3, with 7 bases aligning to TRBD1. The CDR3 runs 17 residues. Germline trimming cut 0 bases from V and 2 bases from J; bases unmatched to any gene: 7. Germline-derived CDR1 and CDR2 are SEHNR and FQNEAQ (reference sequence). The CDR3, as DNA: TGTGCCAGCAGCTTAGCCGGGGACAGTCAAGCTGGAAACACCATATATTTT. Its translation: CASSLAGDSQAGNTIYF. The complete variable domain, with remaining parts taken from reference TRBV7-9 and TRBJ1-3, reads DTGVSQNPRHKITKRGQNVTFRCDPISEHNRLYWYRQTLGQGPEFLTYFQNEAQLEKSRLLSDRFSAERPKGSFSTLEIQRTEQGDSAMYLCASSLAGDSQAGNTIYFGEGSWLTVV.

This chain joins TRBV6-5 and TRBJ2-1; 10 nucleotides line up with TRBD1. The CDR3 has 14 residues. Unmatched junction bases numbered 8, after V lost 6 bases and J lost 9 bases. Per germline, CDR1 MNHEY and CDR2 SVGAGI. As DNA, the CDR3 is TGTGCCAGCAGAAACCGGGACAGGGGCGCTGAGCAGTTCTTC. Translating it yields CASRNRDRGAEQFF.

This sequence joins TRBV5-4 and TRBJ2-7; TRBD1 agrees at 9 bases. This CDR3 spans 15 amino acids. Germline-derived CDR1 and CDR2 are SGHNT and YYREEE (reference sequence). V was clipped by 4 bases and J by 6 bases; unmatched bases: 11. CDR3 DNA sequence: TGTGCCAGCAGCACATTCGGGACAGGGTATCCCGAGCAGTACTTC. This gives the protein CASSTFGTGYPEQYF.

This chain links TRBV5-1 with TRBJ1-6; 9 bases fit TRBD1. This CDR3 comprises 14 residues. V dropped 4 bases and J dropped 7; count of bases not matched to a gene: 3. CDR1 is SGHRS, CDR2 YFSETQ, per germline. CDR3 amino acids: CASSTGQGNSPLHF. The CDR3, as DNA: TGCGCCAGCAGCACCGGACAGGGGAATTCACCCCTCCACTTT.

The chain uses TRBV5-6 and TRBJ1-3; D is undetermined. Germline-derived CDR1 and CDR2 are SGHDT and YYEEEE. Trimming removed 0 bases from V and 8 bases from J, with 9 bases in between. The CDR3 extends over 13 amino acids. CDR3 protein: CASSLAPRDTIYF. The CDR3 DNA sequence: TGTGCCAGCAGCTTGGCCCCCCGGGACACCATATATTTT.

This chain links TRBV7-3 with TRBJ1-6; TRBD1 is a possible D gene (5 bases). Trimming pared 5 bases from V and 3 bases from J, leaving 11 bases between. This CDR3 is 15 amino acids long. Germline-derived CDR1 and CDR2 are SGHTA and FQGTGA. The CDR3 DNA reads TGTGCCAGCAGCCCCCAGGGTGACTATAATTCACCCCTCCACTTT. This codes for CASSPQGDYNSPLHF. Looking up the rest from reference TRBV7-3 and TRBJ1-6 gives the full variable domain: GAGVSQTPSNKVTEKGKYVELRCDPISGHTALYWYRQSLGQGPEFLIYFQGTGAADDSGLPNDRFFAVRPEGSVSTLKIQRTERGDSAVYLCASSPQGDYNSPLHFGNGTRLTVT.

V gene TRBV6-5 combines with J gene TRBJ1-2; no clear D. Germline V CDR1 and CDR2: MNHEY, SVGAGI. This CDR3 has 14 amino acids. Trimming shortened V by 7 bases and J by 7 bases, and 19 bases separated the two germline ends. In nucleotides, the CDR3 is TGTGCCAGCACTCCAAGTTCTGGTCCGGTTGGCTACACCTTC. Its translation: CASTPSSGPVGYTF.

The rearrangement joins TRBV18 to TRBJ1-6; possible D gene TRBD1, 5 bases. The CDR3 spans 15 residues. V was clipped by 6 bases and J by 7 bases, with 16 bases between them. Germline CDR1 is KGHSH and CDR2 is LQKENI. This CDR3 reads CASSEGARANSPLHF. CDR3 DNA sequence: TGTGCCAGCTCCGAAGGGGCCAGGGCCAATTCACCCCTCCACTTT.

V and J are TRBV29-1 and TRBJ1-1; the match to TRBD1 covers 7 bases. Looked up from germline, CDR1 is SQVTM and CDR2 is ANQGSEA. There are 14 residues in the CDR3. The ends lost 4 bases at V and 3 bases at J; junction bases unmatched: 8. CDR3 in DNA: TGCAGCGTTGTGAGACAGGGAGTCTACACTGAAGCTTTCTTT. Its protein product is CSVVRQGVYTEAFF.

The rearrangement links TRBV2 to TRBJ1-5, with TRBD1 matching 7 bases. Germline-derived CDR1 and CDR2 are SNHLY and FYNNEI. CDR3 size: 14 residues. Unmatched junction bases numbered 11, after V lost 8 bases and J lost 7 bases. In DNA, the CDR3 is TGTGCCAGCGGTAAACCACAGGGGATCCAGCCCCAGCATTTT. This translates into CASGKPQGIQPQHF.

The genes are TRBV7-9 and TRBJ1-5; 8 bases line up with TRBD1. Germline lookup yields CDR1 SEHNR and CDR2 FQNEAQ (reference sequence). This CDR3 region has 13 residues. J gave up 4 bases and V 4 bases, and 0 bases lay outside the gene matches. The CDR3 DNA reads TGTGCCAGCAGCTACAGGGGGAATCAGCCCCAGCATTTT. Its translation: CASSYRGNQPQHF. The full variable domain, in which reference TRBV7-9 and TRBJ1-5 provide the parts outside the CDR3, is DTGVSQNPRHKITKRGQNVTFRCDPISEHNRLYWYRQTLGQGPEFLTYFQNEAQLEKSRLLSDRFSAERPKGSFSTLEIQRTEQGDSAMYLCASSYRGNQPQHFGDGTRLSIL.

The chain combines TRBV19 with TRBJ1-1; 7 nucleotides agree with TRBD1. CDR1 and CDR2 (germline): LNHDA, SQIVND (reference sequence). The V gene end was trimmed by 3 bases and the J gene end by 5 bases; junction bases not matched to a gene: 6. There are 14 residues in the CDR3. The CDR3 nucleotides are TGTGCCAGTAGTATGGTCAGGGGGGAAACTGAAGCTTTCTTT. It encodes CASSMVRGETEAFF.

The chain combines TRBV4-2 with TRBJ2-7; 7 nucleotides align to TRBD2. The V segment lost 5 bases and the J segment 2 bases; nucleotides outside the gene matches: 6. The CDR3 sequence is 14 residues long. CDR1 and CDR2 from the germline V gene are LGHNA and YNFKEQ. Here the CDR3 reads CASSNGGTTYEQYF. The DNA of the CDR3 is TGTGCCAGCAGCAACGGAGGGACTACCTACGAGCAGTACTTC.